Each of the 10 T cell receptor beta chains below was sequenced from the same sample in a study of T-cell reconstitution after alpha-beta-depleted transplantation in children. Preparing the TCRbeta library involved the use of unique molecular identifiers. A single record per CDR3 protein comes from TCRdb applying MiXCR to the PCR reads. The sample yields 150,000 to 250,000 distinct CDR3 sequences, roughly 6% seen once. The source material was PBMCs, sampled before TCRalphabeta/CD19-depleted stem cell transplant. The receptors were sampled from a girl in the first two years of life with combined immunodeficiency, due to receive a stem cell transplant.

In the case of this clonotype: Since a much larger clone is just one base distant, this may be a read error. The CDR3 does not close with the conserved phenylalanine or tryptophan, likely indicating a read error. V and J are TRBV20-1 and TRBJ2-7, with TRBD1 as a possible D gene (6 bases). The germline gives CDR1 DFQATT, CDR2 SNEGSKA (reference sequence). V lost 1 base and J lost 1, with 11 bases in between. The CDR3 extends over 14 amino acids. CDR3 bases: TGCAGTGCTAGAGTAGGTCAGGGGTCCTACGAGCAGTACTAC. This encodes CSARVGQGSYEQYY.

CDR3 protein: CASSVTGGAGDTQYF. CDR3 bases: TGTGCCAGCAGCGTTACCGGGGGGGCAGGAGATACGCAGTATTTT. J is TRBJ2-3 and V is TRBV9, with 8 positions matching TRBD2. Unmatched junction bases numbered 7, after V lost 2 bases and J lost 5 bases. This CDR3 spans 15 amino acids. Germline CDR1 is SGDLS and CDR2 is YYNGEE.

A few counts support this clonotype. The J gene is TRBJ2-5, the V gene TRBV7-6, with unresolved D. Trimming left V 5 bases short and J 5 bases short, with 9 bases between. Per germline, CDR1 SGHVS and CDR2 FNYEAQ. The CDR3 is made up of 12 amino acids. The CDR3 coding sequence is TGTGCCAGCAGCCAACCTACGGAGACCCAGTACTTC. It codes for CASSQPTETQYF.

The table lists this clonotype with many counts. The V call is TRBV27, the J call TRBJ2-7; 8 bases align to TRBD1. Germline CDR1 is MNHEY and CDR2 is SMNVEV (reference sequence). Trimming removed 4 bases from V and 3 bases from J; junction bases left unmatched: 5. This CDR3 has 14 residues. Here the CDR3 reads CASSSGGDGYEQYF. The CDR3, as DNA: TGTGCCAGCAGTTCAGGGGGCGACGGCTACGAGCAGTACTTC.

At least ten counts were recorded for this clonotype. This chain joins TRBV3-1 and TRBJ2-2, with 7 bases fitting TRBD2. V dropped 3 bases and J dropped 3; count of bases not matched to a gene: 7. The length of the CDR3 is 16 residues. Germline V gives CDR1 LGHDT, CDR2 YNNKEL (reference sequence). Here the CDR3 DNA reads TGTGCCAGCAGCCAGGACCCGGGACTATACACCGGGGAGCTGTTTTTT. Its translation is CASSQDPGLYTGELFF.

This clonotype was detected ten times or more. The rearrangement joins TRBV20-1 to TRBJ2-7; 8 bases agree with TRBD1. The CDR3 is 15 residues long. The trim removed 5 bases at V and 3 bases at J, leaving 12 bases unmatched. From germline, CDR1 is DFQATT and CDR2 SNEGSKA (reference sequence). CDR3 in amino acids: CSAEGQGNSGYEQYF. CDR3 in DNA: TGCAGTGCTGAAGGACAGGGAAATTCTGGCTACGAGCAGTACTTC.

This clonotype has at least ten counts. In DNA form, the CDR3 reads TGTGCCAGCAGTAACCCGGGACTAGGTGTGCAAGAGACCCAGTACTTC. Its protein is CASSNPGLGVQETQYF. This chain links TRBV28 with TRBJ2-5; 8 bases are shared with TRBD2. Trimming took 5 bases from V and 2 from J; bases not matched to a gene: 10. CDR1 MDHEN and CDR2 SYDVKM come from the germline V gene. This CDR3 is 16 amino acids long.

J is TRBJ1-5 and V is TRBV27; TRBD1 is a possible D gene (5 bases). This CDR3 has 17 residues. The V and J ends lost 0 bases and 0 bases respectively, with 12 bases between them. The germline V gene has CDR1 MNHEY and CDR2 SMNVEV (reference sequence). The CDR3 reads CASSLSSRGYSNQPQHF. CDR3 bases: TGTGCCAGCAGTTTATCGTCTAGGGGATATAGCAATCAGCCCCAGCATTTT.

This clonotype was seen repeatedly, ten times or more. One end of the junction fails to match germline, which may point to a read error. The chain combines TRBV7-9 with TRBJ2-7; TRBD1 matches 10 bases. Germline CDR1 reads SEHNR; CDR2 reads FQNEAQ (reference sequence). This CDR3 has 12 residues. In DNA form, the CDR3 reads TGTGCCAGCAGCCCGCAACCGGGACAGGGGAACTTC. Translating gives CASSPQPGQGNF. Full variable domain (rest looked up from reference TRBV7-9 and TRBJ2-7): DTGVSQNPRHKITKRGQNVTFRCDPISEHNRLYWYRQTLGQGPEFLTYFQNEAQLEKSRLLSDRFSAERPKGSFSTLEIQRTEQGDSAMYLCASSPQPGQGNFGPGTRLTVT.

This clonotype was seen at least ten times. The chain recombines TRBV20-1 with TRBJ1-2, with D possibly matching TRBD1 (6 bases). The germline V gene has CDR1 DFQATT and CDR2 SNEGSKA (reference sequence). V gave up 3 bases and J gave up 5 bases, with 13 bases separating them. CDR3 length equals 13 residues. The CDR3 loop reads CSARRDTLYGYTF. The DNA of the CDR3 is TGCAGTGCTAGGCGGGACACTTTATATGGCTACACCTTC.